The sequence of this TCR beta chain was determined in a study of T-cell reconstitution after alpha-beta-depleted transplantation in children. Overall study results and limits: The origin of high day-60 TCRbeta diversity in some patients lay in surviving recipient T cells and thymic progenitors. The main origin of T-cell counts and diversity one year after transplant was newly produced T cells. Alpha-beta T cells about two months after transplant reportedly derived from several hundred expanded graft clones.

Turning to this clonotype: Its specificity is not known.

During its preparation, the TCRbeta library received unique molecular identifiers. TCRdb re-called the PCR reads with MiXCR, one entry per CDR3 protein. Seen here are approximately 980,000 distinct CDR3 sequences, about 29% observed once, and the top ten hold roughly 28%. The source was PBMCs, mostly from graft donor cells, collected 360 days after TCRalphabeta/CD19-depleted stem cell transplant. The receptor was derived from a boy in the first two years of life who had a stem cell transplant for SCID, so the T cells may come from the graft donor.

The CDR3 spells CASSQDRLGVGNTIYF. The CDR3 DNA reads TGCGCCAGCAGCCAAGATAGGTTGGGAGTCGGAAACACCATATATTTT. This rearrangement joins TRBV4-3 to TRBJ1-3, with D unclear. V was trimmed by 0 bases and J by 4 bases, leaving 13 bases between them. The CDR3 contains 16 residues. In germline, CDR1 is LGHNA, CDR2 YSLEER.